Each of the 13 T cell receptor beta chains below was sequenced from the same sample in a study of blood T cell repertoires in COVID-19. Using immunoSEQ multiplex PCR, the repertoire was profiled, and TCRdb retains in-frame clones only, with some absent. The sample lists roughly 320,000 clones; 70% to 90% were seen once. The sequencing input was peripheral blood. The receptors here all came from a woman between 45 and 65 years old with COVID-19, enrolled during active disease.

The chain recombines TRBV10-3 with TRBJ1-1; D is unclear. The CDR3 sequence is 12 residues long. The ends were cut back, 6 bases at V and 1 base at J, with 6 bases in the middle. Germline CDR1 ENHRY, CDR2 SYGVKD. Written as DNA, the CDR3 is TGTGCCATCAGGGCGGGGAACACTGAAGCTTTCTTT. This translates into CAIRAGNTEAFF.

This clone was detected once. The rearrangement uses TRBV18 and TRBJ2-3; D is perhaps TRBD1 (5 bases). The CDR3 loop spans 14 amino acids. The germline gives CDR1 KGHSH, CDR2 LQKENI. Trimming took 1 base from V and 6 from J, leaving 11 bases between them. The CDR3 sequence: CASSPLGTGDTQYF. The CDR3 DNA is TGTGCCAGCTCACCACTTGGAACAGGTGATACGCAGTATTTT.

The chain carries TRBV7-9 and TRBJ1-1; D uncertain. This CDR3 spans 12 amino acids. V lost 8 bases and J lost 0, with 7 bases in between. CDR1 SEHNR and CDR2 FQNEAQ come from the germline V gene (reference sequence). The CDR3 sequence is CASSRVNTEAFF. In DNA, the CDR3 is TGTGCCAGCTCCCGGGTGAACACTGAAGCTTTCTTT.

The chain recombines TRBV19 with TRBJ2-7, with 8 bases fitting TRBD2. CDR3 size: 12 residues. Losses at the gene ends were 7 bases for V and 5 bases for J; bases not matched to a gene: 4. The germline gives CDR1 LNHDA, CDR2 SQIVND (reference sequence). The CDR3, as DNA: TGTGCCAGTATAGGGACTAGTAACGAGCAGTACTTC. This sequence encodes CASIGTSNEQYF.

The chain's CDR3 is CASRGILNYGYTF. The CDR3 DNA reads TGTGCCAGCCGGGGAATACTTAACTATGGCTACACCTTC. The rearrangement joins TRBV3-1 (or the pseudogene TRBV3-2) to TRBJ1-2; D call uncertain. The CDR3 spans 13 residues. Germline lookup yields CDR1 LGHDT and CDR2 YNNKEL (reference sequence). Trimming left V 8 bases short and J 1 base short, with 11 bases between.

The chain carries TRBV21-1 and TRBJ2-7; the table's D call, TRBD2, has no DNA check behind it. TRBV21-1 is recorded as a pseudogene. The CDR3 consists of 12 residues. In nucleotides, the CDR3 is TGTGCCAGTACGGACTGGGACTACGAGCAGTACTTC. Translated: CASTDWDYEQYF.

This clone has just one count. This chain links TRBV7-9 with TRBJ2-1; tentatively, D is TRBD2 (5 bases). Germline V lookup: CDR1 SEHNR, CDR2 FQNEAQ (reference sequence). The ends were cut back, 5 bases at V and 9 bases at J, with 23 bases in the middle. This CDR3 has 16 residues. CDR3: CASSPNGSTRSGEQFF. The CDR3 DNA reads as TGTGCCAGCAGCCCGAACGGTTCAACTAGAAGCGGTGAGCAGTTCTTC.

The rearrangement uses TRBV27 and TRBJ1-1; TRBD1 might be the D (5 bases). The CDR3 extends over 17 amino acids. Per the germline V gene, CDR1 is MNHEY and CDR2 is SMNVEV (reference sequence). V lost 5 bases to trimming and J lost 2 bases, with 21 bases between them. The CDR3 DNA sequence: TGTGCCAGCAGTCAAGACAGAGCCCCTTCTTCTAACACTGAAGCTTTCTTT. Protein sequence: CASSQDRAPSSNTEAFF.

In its sample, this clone was seen once. CDR3 bases: TGTGCCACCAGTGACCCCGGGACAGGGGGCCTGTACTTC. This sequence encodes CATSDPGTGGLYF. This chain joins TRBV24-1 and TRBJ2-7; 12 nucleotides match TRBD1. J lost 12 bases, V lost 4 bases, and 6 bases had no gene match. This CDR3 is 13 amino acids long. The germline CDR1 and CDR2 sequences are KGHDR and SFDVKD.

The rearrangement links TRBV5-1 to TRBJ2-7; 12 nucleotides match TRBD1. The germline V gene encodes CDR1 SGHRS and CDR2 YFSETQ. The CDR3 runs 14 residues. With V trimmed by 4 bases and J by 5 bases, 4 bases remained unmatched. The CDR3 coding sequence is TGCGCCAGCAGCAGAGGGACAGGGGGCAACGAGCAGTACTTC. Its protein product is CASSRGTGGNEQYF.

The chain uses TRBV18 and TRBJ1-1, with D maybe TRBD1 (5 bases). Trimming removed 0 bases from V and 6 bases from J, with 11 bases in between. Germline-derived CDR1 and CDR2 are KGHSH and LQKENI. The CDR3 has 14 amino acids. The CDR3: CASSPPGQGPEAFF. The CDR3 DNA sequence: TGTGCCAGCTCACCACCGGGCCAGGGCCCTGAAGCTTTCTTT.

V gene TRBV7-2 combines with J gene TRBJ2-3; no clear D gene. This CDR3 is built from 13 residues. V lost 0 bases and J lost 5, with 6 bases in between. Germline values: CDR1 SGHTA, CDR2 FQGNSA. CDR3 sequence reads: CASSLALRDTQYF. In nucleotides, the CDR3 is TGTGCCAGCAGCTTAGCGCTCAGAGATACGCAGTATTTT.

The chain carries TRBV18 and TRBJ1-1, with 7 bases identical to TRBD1. Germline CDR1 reads KGHSH; CDR2 reads LQKENI. The CDR3 loop spans 14 amino acids. The trim removed 2 bases at V and 4 bases at J, leaving 4 bases unmatched. CDR3 sequence reads: CASSPNRGGTEAFF. Written as DNA, the CDR3 is TGTGCCAGCTCACCAAACAGGGGTGGCACTGAAGCTTTCTTT.